One and the same sample provided the 26 T cell receptor beta chains below, sequenced in a study of blood T cell repertoires in COVID-19. Libraries were prepared by immunoSEQ multiplex PCR; TCRdb keeps only in-frame clonotypes and omits some of them. The table includes about 210,000 clones, roughly 80% detected once. Sequencing was done on a sample of peripheral blood. Receptor source: a man aged 60 to 69 with acute or convalescent COVID-19.

The chain has TRBV15 and TRBJ2-7, with TRBD1 matching 7 bases. This CDR3 comprises 14 residues. The germline CDR1 and CDR2 sequences are LNHNV and YYDKDF (reference sequence). With V trimmed by 4 bases and J by 4 bases, 7 bases remained unmatched. DNA for the CDR3: TGTGCCACCAGCACCGAGACAGGGCGGTACGAGCAGTACTTC. Its protein product is CATSTETGRYEQYF.

The chain has TRBV11-2 and TRBJ2-1; a possible D gene is TRBD2 (5 bases). The CDR3 has 16 residues. Germline loops: CDR1 SGHAT, CDR2 FQNNGV. V lost 3 bases, J lost 0 bases, and 12 bases lay in between. CDR3 coding DNA: TGTGCCAGCAGCTTCCTCGGACTCGCCTCCTACAATGAGCAGTTCTTC. Translating gives CASSFLGLASYNEQFF.

V and J are TRBV10-1 and TRBJ1-1; D gene ambiguous. The CDR3 is 12 amino acids. V lost 3 bases, J lost 3 bases, and 5 bases lay in between. Germline V lookup: CDR1 WNHNN, CDR2 SYGVQD (reference sequence). The DNA for the CDR3 is TGCGCCAGCAGTGATGGCTACACTGAAGCTTTCTTT. This gives the protein CASSDGYTEAFF.

This chain uses TRBV15 with TRBJ2-5; 7 bases fit TRBD2. The CDR3 sequence is 17 residues long. Germline V gene data show CDR1 as LNHNV and CDR2 as YYDKDF (reference sequence). V was pared by 3 bases and J by 4 bases, with 14 bases of the junction left unmatched. Here the CDR3 DNA reads TGTGCCACCAGCAGTGGTCCCGGGAGGCCTTACTCAGAGACCCAGTACTTC. The encoded protein is CATSSGPGRPYSETQYF. Complete variable domain (other parts from reference TRBV15 and TRBJ2-5): DAMVIQNPRYQVTQFGKPVTLSCSQTLNHNVMYWYQQKSSQAPKLLFHYYDKDFNNEADTPDNFQSRRPNTSFCFLDIRSPGLGDTAMYLCATSSGPGRPYSETQYFGPGTRLLVL.

The rearrangement uses TRBV2 and TRBJ1-5, with no clear D. V gave up 7 bases and J gave up 5 bases, with 15 bases separating them. CDR3 size: 14 residues. Per the germline V gene, CDR1 is SNHLY and CDR2 is FYNNEI. This CDR3 reads CASMAEAVDQPQHF. CDR3 coding DNA: TGTGCCAGCATGGCGGAAGCGGTTGATCAGCCCCAGCATTTT.

V and J are TRBV24-1 and TRBJ2-1; no firm D call. This CDR3 has 13 amino acids. V was trimmed by 5 bases and J by 9 bases, leaving 13 bases between them. Germline V gives CDR1 KGHDR, CDR2 SFDVKD. The CDR3: CATSVPGTVEQFF. Here the CDR3 DNA reads TGTGCCACCAGTGTTCCAGGAACCGTTGAGCAGTTCTTC.

The V gene is TRBV28, the J gene TRBJ2-7; 14 bases fit TRBD2. Germline values: CDR1 MDHEN, CDR2 SYDVKM. V was pared by 6 bases and J by 6 bases, with 7 bases of the junction left unmatched. The CDR3 totals 15 residues. CDR3 coding DNA: TGTGCCAGCAGAGAGGGACTAGCGGGAGCGTCCGAGCAGTACTTC. This sequence encodes CASREGLAGASEQYF.

This clone turned up a few times. The V call is TRBV5-1, the J call TRBJ2-7; D is unresolved. The CDR3 contains 13 residues. The germline CDR1 and CDR2 sequences are SGHRS and YFSETQ. With 5 bases removed from V and 6 bases from J, the gap between germline ends came to 15 bases. CDR3 sequence: CASRLGDFTEQYF. Written as DNA, the CDR3 is TGCGCCAGCAGGTTAGGCGACTTTACCGAGCAGTACTTC.

With regard to this clone: Within the sample, other DNA sequences also encode this same CDR3. This rearrangement joins TRBV2 to TRBJ2-7, with D possibly TRBD2 on 6 matching bases. CDR3 size: 14 residues. Germline values: CDR1 SNHLY, CDR2 FYNNEI. The ends were cut back, 2 bases at V and 4 bases at J, with 12 bases in the middle. The CDR3 region is CASSENRDSYEQYF. CDR3 nucleotide sequence: TGTGCCAGCAGTGAAAACCGGGACTCATACGAGCAGTACTTC. Combining the CDR3 with reference TRBV2 and TRBJ2-7 gives the whole variable domain EPEVTQTPSHQVTQMGQEVILRCVPISNHLYFYWYRQILGQKVEFLVSFYNNEISEKSEIFDDQFSVERPDGSNFTLKIRSTKLEDSAMYFCASSENRDSYEQYFGPGTRLTVT.

This clone was seen a few times. The chain is built from TRBV2 and TRBJ2-7; 12 nucleotides agree with TRBD2. Germline V gene lookup returns CDR1 SNHLY and CDR2 FYNNEI. The trim removed 6 bases at V and 2 bases at J, leaving 2 bases unmatched. The CDR3 extends over 14 amino acids. DNA for the CDR3: TGTGCCAGCAGGGGGACTAGCGGGCCCTACGAGCAGTACTTC. Protein product: CASRGTSGPYEQYF.

This chain uses TRBV19 with TRBJ1-1; D unresolved. Trimming took 6 bases from V and 3 from J, leaving 14 bases between them. This CDR3 is 14 amino acids long. Germline V gives CDR1 LNHDA, CDR2 SQIVND (reference sequence). The CDR3 nucleotides are TGTGCCAGTAGCACGTGGAGTTGGGACACTGAAGCTTTCTTT. Its translation is CASSTWSWDTEAFF.

A remark on this clone: The same CDR3 arises from other DNA sequences in this sample as well. V gene TRBV5-1 combines with J gene TRBJ1-1; 7 bases fit TRBD1. This CDR3 comprises 14 residues. The germline CDR1 and CDR2 sequences are SGHRS and YFSETQ. After removal of 4 bases from V and 0 bases from J, the junction contained 3 bases not matched to a gene. As DNA, the CDR3 is TGCGCCAGCAGCCTGACAGGGCTGAACACTGAAGCTTTCTTT. Translation gives CASSLTGLNTEAFF.

On this clone itself: Other DNA sequences in the same sample also yield this CDR3. The chain carries TRBV13 and TRBJ1-1, with 8 bases matching TRBD1. V was pared by 5 bases and J by 4 bases, with 6 bases of the junction left unmatched. Looked up from germline, CDR1 is PRHDT and CDR2 is FYEKMQ (reference sequence). This CDR3 comprises 14 residues. The DNA for the CDR3 is TGTGCCAGCAGCCCCCGGACAGGGATCACTGAAGCTTTCTTT. Encoded protein: CASSPRTGITEAFF. The variable domain in full, completed from reference TRBV13 and TRBJ1-1, reads AAGVIQSPRHLIKEKRETATLKCYPIPRHDTVYWYQQGPGQDPQFLISFYEKMQSDKGSIPDRFSAQQFSDYHSELNMSSLELGDSALYFCASSPRTGITEAFFGQGTRLTVV.

The chain joins TRBV3-1 (or the pseudogene TRBV3-2) to TRBJ2-7; TRBD2 aligns across 11 bases. Germline V gives CDR1 LGHDT, CDR2 YNNKEL (reference sequence). The CDR3 is made up of 16 amino acids. The J segment lost 2 bases and the V segment lost 4 bases, leaving 7 bases of the junction unmatched. CDR3 nucleotides: TGTGCCAGCAGCCGGCAGGGGACTAGCGGTCCCTACGAGCAGTACTTC. It specifies CASSRQGTSGPYEQYF.

This chain joins TRBV3-1 (or the pseudogene TRBV3-2) and TRBJ2-1, with 10 bases that match TRBD2. V dropped 4 bases and J dropped 0; count of bases not matched to a gene: 12. Germline CDR1 LGHDT, CDR2 YNNKEL (reference sequence). The length of the CDR3 is 19 residues. The CDR3, as DNA: TGTGCCAGCAGCCGCGGGGTCCAGCGGGGGGGCCTCTCCTACAATGAGCAGTTCTTC. It specifies CASSRGVQRGGLSYNEQFF.

V usage is TRBV6-5 and J usage is TRBJ2-1; 7 bases align to TRBD1. CDR3 length equals 15 residues. Trimming at V came to 7 bases and at J to 7 bases, leaving 13 bases not matched to a gene. CDR1 is MNHEY and CDR2 is SVGAGI in the germline V gene. CDR3 in DNA: TGTGCCAGCACCTATAACCCGACAGGGATGAATGAGCAGTTCTTC. Translated: CASTYNPTGMNEQFF.

The J gene is TRBJ2-3, the V gene TRBV5-1; 9 positions match TRBD2. The CDR3 has 15 amino acids. V lost 2 bases and J lost 5; bases outside the gene matches: 6. CDR1 is SGHRS, CDR2 YFSETQ, per germline. CDR3 in DNA: TGCGCCAGCAGCTTCGAGGGTAGCGGGAGAGATACGCAGTATTTT. It is translated as CASSFEGSGRDTQYF.

V usage is TRBV5-6 and J usage is TRBJ1-2, with D unresolved. The CDR3 loop spans 14 amino acids. Germline loops: CDR1 SGHDT, CDR2 YYEEEE. Between the trimmed V and J ends, which lost 3 bases and 6 bases, there was a span of 15 bases. For the CDR3, the DNA is TGTGCCAGCAGCTCCGTGGTGAGGGAGGATGGCTACACCTTC. Protein: CASSSVVREDGYTF.

The chain is built from TRBV7-3 and TRBJ1-6; 9 bases match TRBD1. The CDR3 has 16 amino acids. CDR1 and CDR2 from the germline V gene are SGHTA and FQGTGA. The trim removed 4 bases at V and 9 bases at J, leaving 10 bases unmatched. The CDR3 bases are TGTGCCAGCAGCTCAGGAACCGGGACAGGGACTTCACCCCTCCACTTT. This sequence encodes CASSSGTGTGTSPLHF.

V and J are TRBV4-1 and TRBJ2-1, with 11 bases lining up with TRBD1. Trimming removed 1 base from V and 3 bases from J; junction bases left unmatched: 2. CDR3 length: 16 amino acids. Per germline, CDR1 MGHRA and CDR2 YSYEKL. The CDR3 region is CASSQGGTGGYNEQFF. In DNA, the CDR3 is TGCGCCAGCAGCCAAGGGGGGACAGGGGGCTACAATGAGCAGTTCTTC.

V and J are TRBV6-5 and TRBJ2-3, with 13 positions matching TRBD2. The germline gives CDR1 MNHEY, CDR2 SVGAGI. Trimming removed 6 bases from V and 4 bases from J; junction bases left unmatched: 4. The CDR3 is made up of 15 amino acids. CDR3 loop: CASRRTSGRPDTQYF. CDR3 nucleotides: TGTGCCAGCAGGAGGACTAGCGGGAGACCAGATACGCAGTATTTT.

The rearrangement uses TRBV30 and TRBJ1-2; 7 bases line up with TRBD1. J gave up 1 base and V 3 bases, and 5 bases lay outside the gene matches. The CDR3 length is 14 residues. Germline V gene data show CDR1 as GTSNPN and CDR2 as SVGIG (reference sequence). CDR3 bases: TGTGCCTGGAGCAGGGGACAGAATAACTATGGCTACACCTTC. Its protein is CAWSRGQNNYGYTF.

V is TRBV4-1 and J is TRBJ2-5, with D possibly matching TRBD2 (6 bases). Per germline, CDR1 MGHRA and CDR2 YSYEKL. This CDR3 spans 14 amino acids. Trimming left V 4 bases short and J 1 base short, with 10 bases between. CDR3 sequence reads: CASSPRGIQETQYF. CDR3 nucleotides: TGCGCCAGCAGCCCCCGGGGGATCCAAGAGACCCAGTACTTC.

The chain combines TRBV12-3 or TRBV12-4 with TRBJ1-4; possible D gene TRBD1, 5 bases. Trimming removed 1 base at V and 13 bases at J, with 10 bases between. CDR3 length equals 12 residues. DNA of the CDR3: TGTGCCAGCAGTTTAGGGGGGGTCGTACTGTTTTTT. Translated, it gives CASSLGGVVLFF.

Comments on this clone: An end of the junction does not agree with germline; a read error may underlie this. This CDR3 is CAGSFLGSNQPQHF. The CDR3 DNA follows: TGTGCCGGCAGTTTTCTCGGTAGCAATCAGCCCCAGCATTTT. V gene TRBV27 combines with J gene TRBJ1-5; D gene uncertain. Germline CDR1 MNHEY, CDR2 SMNVEV (reference sequence). This CDR3 region has 14 residues.

This rearrangement joins TRBV9 to TRBJ2-7, with 9 bases identical to TRBD2. CDR1 and CDR2 from the germline V gene are SGDLS and YYNGEE. J gave up 0 bases and V 0 bases, and 10 bases lay outside the gene matches. The CDR3 is made up of 18 amino acids. The CDR3 spells CASSVGRSGRGTSYEQYF. The CDR3 DNA reads as TGTGCCAGCAGCGTAGGACGTAGCGGGAGAGGCACCTCCTACGAGCAGTACTTC.